This entry describes one TCR beta chain. The CDR3 is 17 amino acids. J lost 3 bases, V lost 0 bases, and 9 bases had no gene match. Germline loops: CDR1 SGHRS, CDR2 YFSETQ. The record originates from a study of T cell changes during pregnancy in multiple sclerosis. Assay: immunoSEQ multiplex PCR; the TCRdb copy retains only in-frame clones and omits some. The sample holds about 94,000 clones; 94% are singletons and the top ten take approximately 0.8%. This clonotype originated in a female donor with multiple sclerosis, enrolled in a pregnancy study. The chain couples TRBV5-1 to TRBJ2-5, with 9 bases aligning to TRBD2. The starting material was peripheral blood, obtained in the third trimester of pregnancy. The CDR3 sequence is CASSLASLRLAEETQYF. DNA of the CDR3: TGCGCCAGCAGCTTGGCCTCTCTGAGACTAGCGGAAGAGACCCAGTACTTC.